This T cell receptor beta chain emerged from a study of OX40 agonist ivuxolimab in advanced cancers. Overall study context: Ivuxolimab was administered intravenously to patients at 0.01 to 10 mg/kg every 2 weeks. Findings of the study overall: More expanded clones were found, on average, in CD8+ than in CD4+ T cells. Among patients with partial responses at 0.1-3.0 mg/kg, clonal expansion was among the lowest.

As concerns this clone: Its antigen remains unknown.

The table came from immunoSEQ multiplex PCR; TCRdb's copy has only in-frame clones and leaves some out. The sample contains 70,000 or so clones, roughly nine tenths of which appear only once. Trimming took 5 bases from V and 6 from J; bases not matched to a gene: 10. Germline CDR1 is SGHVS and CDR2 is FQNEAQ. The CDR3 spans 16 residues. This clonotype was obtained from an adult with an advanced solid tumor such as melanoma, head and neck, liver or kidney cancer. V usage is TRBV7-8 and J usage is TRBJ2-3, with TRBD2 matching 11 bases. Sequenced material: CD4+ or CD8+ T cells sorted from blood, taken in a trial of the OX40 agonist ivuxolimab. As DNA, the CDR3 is TGTGCCAGCAGCCCCCTACTAGCGGGAGCTGATGATACGCAGTATTTT. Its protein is CASSPLLAGADDTQYF.